The clone carrying this T cell receptor beta chain was counted only a few times. This specimen comes from a study of control samples from healthy donors and cancer patients. The CDR3 length is 17 residues. V shed 4 bases and J shed 6 bases, with 23 bases lying between them. CDR1 KGHSH and CDR2 LQKENI come from the germline V gene. The repertoire was sequenced with immunoSEQ multiplex PCR; TCRdb's copy has only in-frame clones and lacks some. Counted here are about 100,000 clones, roughly 84% occurring once; the ten biggest clones make up 15% to 20%. The chain joins TRBV18 to TRBJ2-3; a possible D gene is TRBD1 (5 bases). This receptor was obtained from a woman in her forties or fifties in good health. Specimen: blood. Here the CDR3 DNA reads TGTGCCAGCTCACTTCAAGAAGGGGTCGTAGGTGTCGATACGCAGTATTTT. It codes for CASSLQEGVVGVDTQYF.